The 17 T cell receptor beta chains reported below all come from one sample, sequenced in a study of blood T cells in healthy people across ages. A sample-barcoded 5' primer and a J-beta primer mix were used in a second PCR of about 7 to 11 cycles. MiXCR, run by TCRdb on the 5' RACE reads, gives a single entry per CDR3 protein. The sample has some 640,000 distinct CDR3 sequences; 25% to 35% are singletons. What was sequenced was blood. Receptors were obtained from a woman at least 80 years old in good health.

This chain links TRBV5-6 with TRBJ2-7; D gene unclear. This CDR3 is built from 15 residues. V was pared by 4 bases and J by 2 bases, with 16 bases between. Germline CDR1 is SGHDT and CDR2 is YYEEEE. The CDR3 DNA sequence: TGTGCCAGCAGCCGGGTCGGTAGTGGGACCTACGAGCAGTACTTC. This codes for CASSRVGSGTYEQYF.

The sample holds many counts of this clonotype. The chain combines TRBV6-2 or TRBV6-3 with TRBJ2-3; no definite D call. Per germline, CDR1 MNHEY and CDR2 SVGEGT. The germline V and J ends were trimmed by 4 bases and 6 bases, with 23 bases remaining between them. The CDR3 spans 17 residues. CDR3 nucleotide sequence: TGTGCCAGCAGTTCCTCGGATTTCGGCACCTGGATGGATACGCAGTATTTT. Amino acids: CASSSSDFGTWMDTQYF.

The rearrangement joins TRBV5-1 to TRBJ2-1; D call uncertain. The J call may be faulty, since TRBJ2-7 better matches the DNA end. In germline, CDR1 is SGHRS, CDR2 YFSETQ. This CDR3 contains 17 residues. Here the CDR3 reads CASSLEVLPSSYNGQYF. CDR3 DNA: TGCGCCAGCAGCTTGGAGGTACTACCGAGCTCCTACAATGGGCAGTACTTC.

This clonotype showed up many times. The rearrangement uses TRBV6-2 or TRBV6-3 and TRBJ2-1; D not certain. The CDR3 runs to 14 residues. Trimming stripped 6 bases from V and 4 bases from J, with 13 bases between. Germline V gene lookup returns CDR1 MNHEY and CDR2 SVGEGT. This chain's CDR3 is CASSQKLGYNEQFF. CDR3 coding DNA: TGTGCCAGCAGCCAGAAATTGGGATACAATGAGCAGTTCTTC.

This clonotype was recorded at least ten times. The chain recombines TRBV11-2 with TRBJ2-5, with D uncertain. The CDR3 has 14 residues. V was cut by 5 bases and J by 2 bases, with 12 bases left in between. Germline V CDR1 and CDR2: SGHAT, FQNNGV. The CDR3, as DNA: TGTGCCAGCAGCACAAGGGCCCGGCAAGAGACCCAGTACTTC. Its protein is CASSTRARQETQYF.

This clonotype was seen many times. The J gene is TRBJ1-1, the V gene TRBV9; no clear D gene. CDR1 SGDLS and CDR2 YYNGEE come from the germline V gene. The CDR3 contains 13 residues. Trimming took 0 bases from V and 4 from J, leaving 7 bases between them. Written as DNA, the CDR3 is TGTGCCAGCAGCGTAGATTGGAGCACTGAAGCTTTCTTT. As protein: CASSVDWSTEAFF. Drawing the rest from reference TRBV9 and TRBJ1-1, the complete variable domain is DSGVTQTPKHLITATGQRVTLRCSPRSGDLSVYWYQQSLDQGLQFLIQYYNGEERAKGNILERFSAQQFPDLHSELNLSSLELGDSALYFCASSVDWSTEAFFGQGTRLTVV.

Concerning this clonotype: Its ends do not fully match the called genes, so a read error is possible. The chain combines TRBV18 with TRBJ2-5; D is unresolved. Germline V gene lookup returns CDR1 KGHSH and CDR2 LQKENI. The CDR3 sequence is 12 residues long. The CDR3 protein is CASPPRAETQYF. The DNA of the CDR3 is TGTGCCAGCCCACCAAGGGCAGAGACCCAGTACTTC. Variable domain in full (rest from reference TRBV18 and TRBJ2-5): NAGVMQNPRHLVRRRGQEARLRCSPMKGHSHVYWYRQLPEEGLKFMVYLQKENIIDESGMPKERFSAEFPKEGPSILRIQQVVRGDSAAYFCASPPRAETQYFGPGTRLLVL.

The table lists this clonotype with many counts. This chain uses TRBV2 with TRBJ2-7; D unclear. This CDR3 is 15 amino acids long. Germline V gene lookup returns CDR1 SNHLY and CDR2 FYNNEI. V dropped 4 bases and J dropped 1 base, with 14 bases sitting between them. In nucleotides, the CDR3 is TGTGCCAGCAGTGGACCTCGGACGGTATCCTACGAGCAGTACTTC. Translated: CASSGPRTVSYEQYF.

Regarding this clonotype: This may stem from a read error, because a much larger clone lies one nucleotide away. The gene calls are TRBV14 and TRBJ1-2; D is possibly TRBD1 (5 bases). CDR1 SGHDN and CDR2 FVKESK come from the germline V gene. The CDR3 contains 12 residues. Trimming pared 4 bases from V and 9 bases from J, leaving 12 bases between. CDR3 loop: CASSPRQSSYTF. The CDR3 DNA follows: TGTGCCAGCAGCCCGAGACAGTCTAGCTACACCTTC.

The chain links TRBV6-6 to TRBJ1-2; D remains unclear. The CDR3 totals 15 residues. Per germline, CDR1 MNHNY and CDR2 SVGAGI (reference sequence). V was pared by 5 bases and J by 6 bases, with 19 bases between. This chain's CDR3 is CASSHGNPQRDGYTF. DNA of the CDR3: TGTGCCAGCAGTCACGGGAACCCACAAAGAGATGGCTACACCTTC.

This clonotype was seen repeatedly, ten times or more. Here the CDR3 DNA reads TGTGCCAGCAGCTACGACTTGCCCAATGAGCAGTTCTTC. It yields the protein CASSYDLPNEQFF. The rearrangement joins TRBV5-6 to TRBJ2-1; D is undetermined. Germline assignment: CDR1 SGHDT and CDR2 YYEEEE. The CDR3 covers 13 residues. The ends were cut back, 3 bases at V and 6 bases at J, with 10 bases in the middle.

This clonotype is a singleton in its sample. The chain is built from TRBV11-2 and TRBJ1-1; no clear D. The V gene lost 5 bases and the J gene lost 7 bases, with 8 bases spanning the gap. The CDR3 spans 11 residues. Germline-derived CDR1 and CDR2 are SGHAT and FQNNGV. In nucleotides, the CDR3 is TGTGCCAGCAGCCCCCGTGGTGAAGCTTTCTTT. Amino acid sequence: CASSPRGEAFF. Full variable domain (outside the CDR3, taken from reference TRBV11-2 and TRBJ1-1): EAGVAQSPRYKIIEKRQSVAFWCNPISGHATLYWYQQILGQGPKLLIQFQNNGVVDDSQLPKDRFSAERLKGVDSTLKIQPAKLEDSAVYLCASSPRGEAFFGQGTRLTVV.

This sequence joins TRBV27 and TRBJ2-2; the D gene is possibly TRBD1 (5 bases). The CDR3 covers 16 residues. Germline V lookup: CDR1 MNHEY, CDR2 SMNVEV (reference sequence). V was pared by 2 bases and J by 6 bases, with 16 bases between. The CDR3 sequence is CASSLRGNGLSGELFF. For the CDR3, the DNA is TGTGCCAGCAGTTTAAGGGGCAACGGCCTTTCCGGGGAGCTGTTTTTT.

Ten or more counts support this clonotype. The genes are TRBV2 and TRBJ1-1; D unresolved. Trimming shortened V by 4 bases and J by 2 bases, and 8 bases separated the two germline ends. Looked up from germline, CDR1 is SNHLY and CDR2 is FYNNEI. CDR3 length: 13 residues. The CDR3 region is CASSVQGNTEAFF. In DNA form, the CDR3 reads TGTGCCAGCAGTGTTCAAGGCAACACTGAAGCTTTCTTT.

The chain carries TRBV20-1 and TRBJ2-2; D is uncertain. This CDR3 is 15 amino acids long. CDR1 DFQATT and CDR2 SNEGSKA come from the germline V gene (reference sequence). Trimming shortened V by 3 bases and J by 5 bases, and 16 bases separated the two germline ends. In DNA form, the CDR3 reads TGCAGTGCTAGCAAGGGCCCCCCGAGAACCGGGGAGCTGTTTTTT. As protein: CSASKGPPRTGELFF.

This clonotype showed up just a few times. The chain combines TRBV7-3 with TRBJ1-1, with 8 nucleotides matching TRBD1. The CDR3 is 13 residues long. Germline V lookup: CDR1 SGHTA, CDR2 FQGTGA. V was clipped by 1 base and J by 10 bases; unmatched bases: 5. The CDR3 sequence: CASSLIGTGVAFF. CDR3 DNA: TGTGCCAGCAGCTTAATCGGGACAGGTGTAGCTTTCTTT.

This clonotype appeared many times. V gene TRBV5-1 combines with J gene TRBJ2-1; tentative D call: TRBD2 (6 bases). The CDR3 is made up of 14 amino acids. V lost 5 bases and J lost 8, with 17 bases in between. Germline V gene data show CDR1 as SGHRS and CDR2 as YFSETQ. Written as DNA, the CDR3 is TGCGCCAGCAGATCGGGACTCTCCACAGATGAGCAGTTCTTC. Residues: CASRSGLSTDEQFF.